Presented here are 20 T cell receptor beta chains from one specimen sequenced in a study of brain T cells in children with intractable seizures. Sequencing was limited to surgery cases with top T cell transcript signatures in brain tissue. Libraries were prepared by immunoSEQ multiplex PCR; TCRdb keeps only in-frame clonotypes and omits some of them. The sample lists 5,000 or so clones, just over 90% occurring once. Sequenced material: resected brain tissue, taken at surgery. Receptor source: a boy in the first two years of life with focal cortical dysplasia and intractable seizures.

The V gene is TRBV7-9, the J gene TRBJ1-1; a weak D match, TRBD1 (6 bases). This CDR3 contains 12 residues. Germline lookup yields CDR1 SEHNR and CDR2 FQNEAQ (reference sequence). The V end was cut by 7 bases, the J end by 3 bases, with 9 bases between. CDR3 protein: CASTWGHTEAFF. CDR3 nucleotide sequence: TGTGCCAGCACCTGGGGGCACACTGAAGCTTTCTTT.

The chain combines TRBV19 with TRBJ1-5; a weak D match, TRBD1 (5 bases). V lost 3 bases, J lost 6 bases, and 9 bases lay in between. Germline assignment: CDR1 LNHDA and CDR2 SQIVND (reference sequence). The CDR3 covers 13 residues. Here the CDR3 reads CASSMGGAQPQHF. The CDR3 region has the DNA TGTGCCAGTAGTATGGGCGGGGCTCAGCCCCAGCATTTT. The complete variable domain, with remaining parts taken from reference TRBV19 and TRBJ1-5, reads DGGITQSPKYLFRKEGQNVTLSCEQNLNHDAMYWYRQDPGQGLRLIYYSQIVNDFQKGDIAEGYSVSREKKESFPLTVTSAQKNPTAFYLCASSMGGAQPQHFGDGTRLSIL.

This rearrangement joins TRBV19 to TRBJ1-1; possibly TRBD1 for D (6 bases). V dropped 6 bases and J dropped 1 base, with 6 bases sitting between them. Germline CDR1 reads LNHDA; CDR2 reads SQIVND (reference sequence). This CDR3 contains 12 residues. The CDR3 coding sequence is TGTGCCAGTAGAGGGGGGAACACTGAAGCTTTCTTT. Translation gives CASRGGNTEAFF.

V is TRBV27 and J is TRBJ2-7; TRBD2 is a possible D gene (6 bases). The CDR3 is made up of 15 amino acids. Trimming pared 6 bases from V and 3 bases from J, leaving 18 bases between. The V gene's germline CDR1 is MNHEY and CDR2 SMNVEV (reference sequence). The CDR3, as DNA: TGTGCCAGCAGCGAAACCGGGACGGGAGACTACGAGCAGTACTTC. It specifies CASSETGTGDYEQYF.

The chain joins TRBV10-1 to TRBJ2-3, with D unresolved. From germline, CDR1 is WNHNN and CDR2 SYGVQD (reference sequence). Trimming left V 10 bases short and J 7 bases short, with 12 bases between. This CDR3 is 11 amino acids long. In nucleotides, the CDR3 is TGCGCCACCTCCCTCGCCCATACGCAGTATTTT. Translating it yields CATSLAHTQYF.

Remarks on this clone: The junction departs from germline at one end; a sequencing error may be responsible. The chain is built from TRBV4-2 and TRBJ2-7; D is unresolved. This CDR3 is 12 amino acids long. The germline gives CDR1 LGHNA, CDR2 YNFKEQ. CDR3 DNA: TGTGCCAGCAGTCAAGGTGGCTACGAGCAGTACTTC. Translated: CASSQGGYEQYF.

The rearrangement links TRBV10-2 to TRBJ2-7, with TRBD2 as a possible D gene (5 bases). The germline V gene has CDR1 WSHSY and CDR2 SAAADI. V dropped 8 bases and J dropped 3 bases, with 17 bases sitting between them. The CDR3 has 14 amino acids. CDR3 in DNA: TGCGCCAGCCTCGGACTGCAAAGCCGCTACGAGCAGTACTTC. Protein: CASLGLQSRYEQYF.

CDR3 in DNA: TGTGCCAGCAGCTTTGCGGGGGACACTGAAGCTTTCTTT. Its translation: CASSFAGDTEAFF. The chain is built from TRBV11-2 and TRBJ1-1; D perhaps matches TRBD1 (5 bases). The V gene lost 3 bases and the J gene lost 3 bases, with 8 bases spanning the gap. CDR3 length: 13 amino acids. From germline, CDR1 is SGHAT and CDR2 FQNNGV.

The rearrangement links TRBV18 to TRBJ2-3; 7 bases align to TRBD2. Germline lookup yields CDR1 KGHSH and CDR2 LQKENI. V lost 3 bases to trimming and J lost 3 bases; unmatched junction nucleotides: 9. The CDR3 is 16 residues long. CDR3 loop: CASSPSGGGGTDTQYF. The CDR3 DNA follows: TGTGCCAGCTCACCGTCGGGTGGCGGGGGTACAGATACGCAGTATTTT.

This chain links TRBV7-9 with TRBJ2-3; 10 bases are shared with TRBD1. The J segment lost 5 bases and the V segment lost 2 bases, leaving 7 bases of the junction unmatched. This CDR3 is 16 amino acids long. Per germline, CDR1 SEHNR and CDR2 FQNEAQ (reference sequence). CDR3 protein: CASSLSGTGVVDTQYF. CDR3 coding DNA: TGTGCCAGCAGCTTATCCGGGACAGGGGTGGTAGATACGCAGTATTTT.

In this sample, this clone turned up once. V is TRBV5-4 and J is TRBJ1-2, with 7 bases matching TRBD1. The J segment lost 4 bases and the V segment lost 2 bases, leaving 8 bases of the junction unmatched. The CDR3 runs to 15 residues. Germline CDR1 is SGHNT and CDR2 is YYREEE (reference sequence). CDR3 in amino acids: CASSLEGGYTYGYTF. The CDR3 coding sequence is TGTGCCAGCAGCTTAGAAGGGGGCTATACCTATGGCTACACCTTC.

V usage is TRBV19 and J usage is TRBJ1-1; 9 nucleotides line up with TRBD1. Germline CDR1 LNHDA, CDR2 SQIVND (reference sequence). This CDR3 is 15 amino acids long. V was clipped by 7 bases and J by 4 bases; unmatched bases: 10. DNA of the CDR3: TGTGCCAGTATACAGAGCCGGGACAGGGTCACTGAAGCTTTCTTT. Translation: CASIQSRDRVTEAFF.

The J gene is TRBJ2-3, the V gene TRBV18, with D unresolved. Between the trimmed V and J ends, which lost 3 bases and 4 bases, there was a span of 11 bases. Germline V gives CDR1 KGHSH, CDR2 LQKENI. CDR3 length: 14 amino acids. The CDR3 sequence: CASSPRAEPDTQYF. CDR3 bases: TGTGCCAGCTCACCTAGGGCCGAACCAGATACGCAGTATTTT.

V gene TRBV19 combines with J gene TRBJ1-2; D is unresolved. In germline, CDR1 is LNHDA, CDR2 SQIVND (reference sequence). Trimming removed 9 bases from V and 4 bases from J, with 15 bases in between. This CDR3 comprises 13 residues. The CDR3 DNA is TGTGCCAGCCGCCTCGAGGCTACCTATGGCTACACCTTC. It yields the protein CASRLEATYGYTF.

This chain connects TRBV7-2 to TRBJ1-2; D is perhaps TRBD1 (5 bases). Trimming shortened V by 1 base and J by 2 bases, and 8 bases separated the two germline ends. The CDR3 loop spans 14 amino acids. In germline, CDR1 is SGHTA, CDR2 FQGNSA. CDR3 bases: TGTGCCAGCAGCTTAGACGGGGGAAACTATGGCTACACCTTC. Translation: CASSLDGGNYGYTF.

CDR3 sequence (DNA): TGTGCCAGCAGTCCAGGACTAGCGGGAGGGCTTAATACGCAGTATTTT. Encoded protein: CASSPGLAGGLNTQYF. The chain has TRBV27 and TRBJ2-3, with 15 bases identical to TRBD2. The CDR3 is made up of 16 amino acids. The germline CDR1 and CDR2 sequences are MNHEY and SMNVEV (reference sequence). V lost 5 bases and J lost 7; bases outside the gene matches: 7.

The chain uses TRBV28 and TRBJ1-5, with D possibly TRBD1 on 6 matching bases. The CDR3 consists of 15 residues. Germline-derived CDR1 and CDR2 are MDHEN and SYDVKM. Trimming removed 7 bases from V and 0 bases from J, with 13 bases in between. The CDR3 here is CASIPGGHSNQPQHF. The CDR3, as DNA: TGTGCCAGCATCCCGGGGGGGCATAGCAATCAGCCCCAGCATTTT.

The chain couples TRBV19 to TRBJ1-5; 7 bases line up with TRBD1. CDR3 length: 19 amino acids. CDR1 is LNHDA, CDR2 SQIVND, per germline (reference sequence). The V and J ends lost 6 bases and 1 base, in that order; junction bases with no gene match: 18. DNA of the CDR3: TGTGCCAGTAGCAGCGACCGGGACAGTGTGTTTTTCAGCAATCAGCCCCAGCATTTT. Its protein product is CASSSDRDSVFFSNQPQHF.

The chain links TRBV18 to TRBJ2-5, with TRBD2 matching 11 bases. CDR1 KGHSH and CDR2 LQKENI come from the germline V gene. The CDR3 runs 17 residues. V gave up 2 bases and J gave up 1 base; unmatched junction bases: 6. The CDR3 DNA sequence: TGTGCCAGCTCACCATACCTAGCGGGGGGCTCCCAAGAGACCCAGTACTTC. Residues: CASSPYLAGGSQETQYF.

This chain connects TRBV12-3 or TRBV12-4 to TRBJ1-2; D may be TRBD1 (5 bases). The CDR3 has 13 residues. V was clipped by 3 bases and J by 7 bases, with 12 bases between them. The CDR3 DNA reads as TGTGCCAGCAGTTTTGCAGGGATTCGTGGCTACACCTTC. Amino acids: CASSFAGIRGYTF.